The entry below describes one T cell receptor (beta chain). These data are taken from a study of T-cell reconstitution after alpha-beta-depleted transplantation in children. Preparation of the TCRbeta library involved a method that used unique molecular identifiers. TCRdb re-derived calls from the PCR reads in MiXCR, one entry per CDR3 protein. The sample lists approximately 390,000 distinct CDR3 sequences, about 11% occurring once. Sequences were derived from PBMCs from the stem cell graft donor, sampled from the stem cell graft. This TCR came from a human donor who donated a stem cell graft to a child with acute myeloid leukemia.

CDR3 residues: CASSQDWQGILGNTIYF. The CDR3 DNA reads as TGTGCCAGCAGCCAAGATTGGCAGGGAATACTCGGAAACACCATATATTTT. J is TRBJ1-3 and V is TRBV3-1, with D possibly being TRBD1 (5 bases). Germline CDR1 and CDR2: LGHDT and YNNKEL (reference sequence). With 0 bases removed from V and 4 bases from J, the gap between germline ends came to 16 bases. The CDR3 runs to 17 residues.